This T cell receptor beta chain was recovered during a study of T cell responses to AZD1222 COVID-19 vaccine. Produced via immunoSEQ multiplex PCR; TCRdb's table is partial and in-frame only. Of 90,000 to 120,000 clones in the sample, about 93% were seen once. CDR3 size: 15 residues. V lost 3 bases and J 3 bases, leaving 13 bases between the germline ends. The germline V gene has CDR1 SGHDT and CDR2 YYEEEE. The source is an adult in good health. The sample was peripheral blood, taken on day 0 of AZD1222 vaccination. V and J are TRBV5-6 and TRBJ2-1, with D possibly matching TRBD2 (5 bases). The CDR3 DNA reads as TGTGCCAGCAGCTCCACAAGCCGGGACTACAATGAGCAGTTCTTC. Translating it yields CASSSTSRDYNEQFF.